The 21 T cell receptor beta chains in this list originate from one sample, sequenced in a study of T cells in narcolepsy. Profiling relied on immunoSEQ multiplex PCR, and the TCRdb table lists in-frame clones only, not all of them. Of roughly 25,000 clones detected, just over 60% appear once; the ten largest clones hold 12%. The sequenced sample was memory (CD45RA-) CD4+ T cells from blood. The receptors here all came from a human donor in good health.

V and J are TRBV19 and TRBJ2-1; D possibly corresponds to TRBD1 (5 bases). The V gene lost 5 bases and the J gene lost 7 bases, with 21 bases spanning the gap. CDR3 length: 16 amino acids. Germline CDR1 is LNHDA and CDR2 is SQIVND (reference sequence). CDR3 in amino acids: CASSSWGGLTRNEQFF. DNA of the CDR3: TGTGCCAGTAGTTCTTGGGGCGGCCTGACTCGTAATGAGCAGTTCTTC.

The count of this clone is one. This rearrangement joins TRBV19 to TRBJ2-2; TRBD1 agrees at 7 bases. Germline CDR1 reads LNHDA; CDR2 reads SQIVND (reference sequence). The V gene end was trimmed by 4 bases and the J gene end by 6 bases; junction bases not matched to a gene: 5. The CDR3 contains 14 residues. CDR3 amino acids: CASSTDRAAGELFF. As DNA, the CDR3 is TGTGCCAGTAGTACCGACAGGGCGGCCGGGGAGCTGTTTTTT.

V is TRBV5-4 and J is TRBJ2-3; D uncertain. The CDR3 totals 11 residues. Germline values: CDR1 SGHNT, CDR2 YYREEE (reference sequence). The V and J ends lost 1 base and 6 bases respectively, with 3 bases between them. CDR3 coding DNA: TGTGCCAGCAGCTTGTTGGATACGCAGTATTTT. Its translation is CASSLLDTQYF.

The CDR3 is CAWSGTGTYEQYF. In nucleotides, the CDR3 is TGTGCCTGGAGTGGTACCGGAACCTACGAGCAGTACTTC. The rearrangement links TRBV30 to TRBJ2-7; D is undetermined. The CDR3 consists of 13 residues. Germline CDR1 and CDR2: GTSNPN and SVGIG (reference sequence). V lost 1 base and J 2 bases, leaving 9 bases between the germline ends.

V gene TRBV10-3 combines with J gene TRBJ2-2, with D perhaps matching TRBD2 (5 bases). This CDR3 is built from 14 residues. Trimming pared 7 bases from V and 0 bases from J, leaving 9 bases between. Germline V gene lookup returns CDR1 ENHRY and CDR2 SYGVKD. The CDR3 is CAITRAANTGELFF. CDR3 sequence (DNA): TGTGCCATCACGCGGGCCGCGAACACCGGGGAGCTGTTTTTT.

This clone was seen more than once but under ten times. This chain links TRBV7-9 with TRBJ1-4; perhaps TRBD1 as D (5 bases). This CDR3 has 14 amino acids. V was pared by 5 bases and J by 5 bases, with 12 bases between. Germline V gives CDR1 SEHNR, CDR2 FQNEAQ (reference sequence). CDR3 region: CASSPGRENEKLFF. The CDR3 bases are TGTGCCAGCAGCCCGGGGCGAGAGAATGAAAAACTGTTTTTT.

The V call is TRBV7-3, the J call TRBJ1-4; D is possibly TRBD1 (6 bases). The CDR3 is 15 residues long. The ends were cut back, 0 bases at V and 2 bases at J, with 7 bases in the middle. Germline V CDR1 and CDR2: SGHTA, FQGTGA. Here the CDR3 reads CASSLTGGTNEKLFF. The CDR3 DNA reads as TGTGCCAGCAGCTTAACAGGGGGTACTAATGAAAAACTGTTTTTT.

The rearrangement joins TRBV2 to TRBJ1-6; 8 bases fit TRBD1. V was clipped by 7 bases and J by 7 bases; unmatched bases: 6. Germline V gives CDR1 SNHLY, CDR2 FYNNEI. CDR3 size: 14 residues. Here the CDR3 reads CASKETGANSPLHF. In DNA form, the CDR3 reads TGTGCCAGCAAGGAGACAGGGGCGAATTCACCCCTCCACTTT.

The chain joins TRBV7-9 to TRBJ1-3, with no clear D. CDR3 length equals 14 residues. V shed 5 bases and J shed 0 bases, with 8 bases lying between them. Germline V lookup: CDR1 SEHNR, CDR2 FQNEAQ (reference sequence). CDR3 sequence (DNA): TGTGCCAGCAGCCGCTCCGACTCTGGAAACACCATATATTTT. It encodes CASSRSDSGNTIYF.

The rearrangement joins TRBV7-2 to TRBJ2-1, with unresolved D. Germline CDR1 is SGHTA and CDR2 is FQGNSA. The germline V and J ends were trimmed by 0 bases and 0 bases, with 6 bases remaining between them. The CDR3 is 15 amino acids. The chain's CDR3 is CASSLAYGSYNEQFF. The DNA for the CDR3 is TGTGCCAGCAGCTTAGCGTACGGCTCCTACAATGAGCAGTTCTTC. Full variable domain (outside the CDR3, taken from reference TRBV7-2 and TRBJ2-1): GAGVSQSPSNKVTEKGKDVELRCDPISGHTALYWYRQSLGQGLEFLIYFQGNSAPDKSGLPSDRFSAERTGGSVSTLTIQRTQQEDSAVYLCASSLAYGSYNEQFFGPGTRLTVL.

The rearrangement uses TRBV30 and TRBJ2-5; the match to TRBD2 covers 7 bases. CDR3 length: 14 amino acids. V lost 3 bases to trimming and J lost 4 bases; unmatched junction nucleotides: 8. Germline V lookup: CDR1 GTSNPN, CDR2 SVGIG (reference sequence). In DNA form, the CDR3 reads TGTGCCTGGAGAGAAGCGGGAAGTCTAGAGACCCAGTACTTC. It yields the protein CAWREAGSLETQYF.

On this clone itself: Other DNA sequences within the sample encode an identical CDR3. This chain uses TRBV28 with TRBJ1-2; D perhaps matches TRBD1 (6 bases). In germline, CDR1 is MDHEN, CDR2 SYDVKM. V lost 6 bases and J lost 2, with 13 bases in between. The CDR3 loop spans 14 amino acids. DNA of the CDR3: TGTGCCAGCAGATGGGGGCGGGCGAACTATGGCTACACCTTC. Its translation: CASRWGRANYGYTF.

The V gene is TRBV5-1, the J gene TRBJ2-3, with D possibly matching TRBD1 (5 bases). V lost 5 bases to trimming and J lost 2 bases, with 15 bases between them. CDR1 is SGHRS and CDR2 is YFSETQ in the germline V gene. The CDR3 length is 15 residues. This chain's CDR3 is CASSRGTQNTDTQYF. CDR3 nucleotides: TGCGCCAGCAGTAGGGGCACTCAGAACACAGATACGCAGTATTTT.

This clone was detected only a few times. V gene TRBV30 combines with J gene TRBJ1-4, with D perhaps matching TRBD1 (5 bases). Trimming cost V 1 base and J 6 bases, with 12 bases left between them. The CDR3 sequence is 14 residues long. Germline V lookup: CDR1 GTSNPN, CDR2 SVGIG (reference sequence). The CDR3 reads CAWSEDTTDEKLFF. The CDR3 nucleotides are TGTGCCTGGAGTGAGGACACCACCGATGAAAAACTGTTTTTT.

There are a few counts of this clone. The gene calls are TRBV7-9 and TRBJ1-2; possible D gene TRBD1, 5 bases. V was clipped by 7 bases and J by 6 bases, with 12 bases between them. This CDR3 region has 12 residues. Germline V lookup: CDR1 SEHNR, CDR2 FQNEAQ (reference sequence). The CDR3 nucleotides are TGTGCCAGCACCCGGTGGGGGGATGGCTACACCTTC. Translating it yields CASTRWGDGYTF. Complete variable domain (other parts from reference TRBV7-9 and TRBJ1-2): DTGVSQNPRHKITKRGQNVTFRCDPISEHNRLYWYRQTLGQGPEFLTYFQNEAQLEKSRLLSDRFSAERPKGSFSTLEIQRTEQGDSAMYLCASTRWGDGYTFGSGTRLTVV.

This clone has a single count. The chain joins TRBV18 to TRBJ1-3; D remains ambiguous. The CDR3 contains 15 residues. Germline-derived CDR1 and CDR2 are KGHSH and LQKENI. V lost 1 base and J lost 0, with 7 bases in between. CDR3 coding DNA: TGTGCCAGCTCACCACAGGGATCCTCTGGAAACACCATATATTTT. This sequence encodes CASSPQGSSGNTIYF.

This chain links TRBV7-6 with TRBJ2-2; 9 nucleotides line up with TRBD1. This CDR3 region has 15 residues. Germline CDR1 and CDR2: SGHVS and FNYEAQ. V was clipped by 5 bases and J by 7 bases; unmatched bases: 8. In DNA, the CDR3 is TGTGCCAGCAGCCCGGGACAGGGAATTCTCGGGGAGCTGTTTTTT. Protein: CASSPGQGILGELFF.

The chain carries TRBV27 and TRBJ2-2; 10 bases align to TRBD2. This CDR3 is 18 amino acids long. The germline V gene has CDR1 MNHEY and CDR2 SMNVEV (reference sequence). The ends lost 6 bases at V and 1 base at J; junction bases unmatched: 11. The DNA for the CDR3 is TGTGCCAGCAGCCAATTATCCTGGACTAGCGGGAACACCGGGGAGCTGTTTTTT. Its translation is CASSQLSWTSGNTGELFF.

The rearrangement joins TRBV5-4 to TRBJ2-1; TRBD1 is a possible D gene (5 bases). Germline values: CDR1 SGHNT, CDR2 YYREEE (reference sequence). Trimming left V 4 bases short and J 4 bases short, with 15 bases between. The CDR3 runs 15 residues. In nucleotides, the CDR3 is TGTGCCAGCAGCCTCCTAGTTGGGGCGTACAATGAGCAGTTCTTC. Protein product: CASSLLVGAYNEQFF.

This clone has just a few counts. The CDR3 DNA reads TGCGCCAGCAGCCAAGAGGGACAGGGGGCGACGGGCACCGGGGAGCTGTTTTTT. It translates to CASSQEGQGATGTGELFF. The chain carries TRBV4-1 and TRBJ2-2; TRBD1 matches at 12 bases. The V gene's germline CDR1 is MGHRA and CDR2 YSYEKL. V was pared by 0 bases and J by 4 bases, with 6 bases of the junction left unmatched. The CDR3 consists of 18 residues.

The chain has TRBV18 and TRBJ2-5, with TRBD2 matching over 13 bases. Looked up from germline, CDR1 is KGHSH and CDR2 is LQKENI. V was pared by 6 bases and J by 5 bases, with 6 bases of the junction left unmatched. The CDR3 runs 15 residues. CDR3 in amino acids: CASSSGLAGEETQYF. In nucleotides, the CDR3 is TGTGCCAGCTCCAGTGGACTAGCGGGAGAGGAGACCCAGTACTTC.